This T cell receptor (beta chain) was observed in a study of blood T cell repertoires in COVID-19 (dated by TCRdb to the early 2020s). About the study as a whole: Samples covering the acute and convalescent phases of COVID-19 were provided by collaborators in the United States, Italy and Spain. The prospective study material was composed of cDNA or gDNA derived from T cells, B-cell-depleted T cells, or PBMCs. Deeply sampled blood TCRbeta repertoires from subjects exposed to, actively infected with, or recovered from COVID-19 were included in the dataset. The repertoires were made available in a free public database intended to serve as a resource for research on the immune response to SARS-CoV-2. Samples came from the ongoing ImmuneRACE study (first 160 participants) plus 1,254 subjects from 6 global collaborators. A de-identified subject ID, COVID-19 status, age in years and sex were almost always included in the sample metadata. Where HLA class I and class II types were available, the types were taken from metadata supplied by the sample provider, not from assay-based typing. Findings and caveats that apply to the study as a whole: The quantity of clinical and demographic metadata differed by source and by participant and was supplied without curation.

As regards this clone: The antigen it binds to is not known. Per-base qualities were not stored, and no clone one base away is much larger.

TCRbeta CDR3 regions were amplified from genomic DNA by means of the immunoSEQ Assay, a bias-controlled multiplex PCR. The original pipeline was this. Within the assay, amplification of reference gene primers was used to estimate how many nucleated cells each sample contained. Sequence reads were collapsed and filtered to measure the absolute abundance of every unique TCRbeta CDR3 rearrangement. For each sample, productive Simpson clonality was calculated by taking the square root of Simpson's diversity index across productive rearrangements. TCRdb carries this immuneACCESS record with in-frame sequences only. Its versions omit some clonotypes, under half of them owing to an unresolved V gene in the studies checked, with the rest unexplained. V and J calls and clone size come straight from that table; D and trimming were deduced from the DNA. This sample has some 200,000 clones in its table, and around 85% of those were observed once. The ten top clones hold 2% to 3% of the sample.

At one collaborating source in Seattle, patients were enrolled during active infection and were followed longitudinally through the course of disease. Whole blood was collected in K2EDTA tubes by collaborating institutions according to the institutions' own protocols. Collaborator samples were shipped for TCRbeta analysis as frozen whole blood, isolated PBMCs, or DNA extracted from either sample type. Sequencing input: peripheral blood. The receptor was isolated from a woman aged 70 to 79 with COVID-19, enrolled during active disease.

CDR3 protein: CASSLARTDEAFF. DNA sequence: TGTGCCAGCAGCTTAGCCCGGACAGATGAAGCTTTCTTT. The rearrangement combines TRBV11-2 with TRBJ1-1; 6 matching bases give a weak D call of TRBD1. Based on the germline V gene, the CDR1 and CDR2 sequences are SGHAT and FQNNGV. Trimming costs V 1 base and J 7 bases, and their ends lie 10 bases apart. The CDR3 goes from the cysteine to the phenylalanine over 13 residues. Solely the CDR3 DNA is kept, with 39 bases framed from the first base.